The rows below give T cell receptor beta chains drawn from one sample of a study of T cells expressing NK-cell markers. TCRdb re-called the 5' RACE reads and catalogs CDR3 proteins one per entry, DNA excluded. Here the sample table reports about 540,000 distinct CDR3 sequences. The sample comprised blood T cells: a sorted CD56 or NKG2C T cell subset, CD4+ or CD8+ T cells, or bulk PBMC T cells (not recorded which). The receptors stem from a young man in good health. Both conserved end residues are part of each CDR3. Each record gives: CDR3 protein, CDR3 length, J gene, V gene.

CASSPRDRGYTF | 12 | TRBJ1-2 | TRBV12-3/TRBV12-4
CASTKNTEAFF | 11 | TRBJ1-1 | TRBV19
CASSLGPGSEQYF | 13 | TRBJ2-7 | TRBV11-3
CAIEAGESNEQFF | 13 | TRBJ2-1 | TRBV10-3
CASSPRLAGVSTGELFF | 17 | TRBJ2-2 | TRBV3-1
CASSLAYDTYYNEQFF | 16 | TRBJ2-1 | TRBV11-3
CASSQQGSYNEQYF | 14 | TRBJ2-7 | TRBV7-6
CASSGATQNTGELFF | 15 | TRBJ2-2 | TRBV6-1
CSANMATYEAFF | 12 | TRBJ1-1 | TRBV20-1
CASSSLTSGKYNEQFF | 16 | TRBJ2-1 | TRBV7-8
CASSQRDRVLVGSSTDTQYF | 20 | TRBJ2-3 | TRBV27
CASSLGQGHSGNTIYF | 16 | TRBJ1-3 | TRBV7-8
CASSSLRQAFGEKLFF | 16 | TRBJ1-4 | TRBV11-2
CASSRRQGGYTEAFF | 15 | TRBJ1-1 | TRBV6-5
CASSQASRVNTQYF | 14 | TRBJ2-3 | TRBV4-3
CARSGPSGGNEQFF | 14 | TRBJ2-1 | TRBV2
CATSNSSQTVPANYGYTF | 18 | TRBJ1-2 | TRBV15
CASSLLGARPDTQYF | 15 | TRBJ2-3 | TRBV7-8
CASSLQGRMNTEAFF | 15 | TRBJ1-1 | TRBV19
CASSTDRANQPQHF | 14 | TRBJ1-5 | TRBV6-2/TRBV6-3
CASVGYNEQFF | 11 | TRBJ2-1 | TRBV19
CATSVGSSPDTQYF | 14 | TRBJ2-3 | TRBV24-1
CAWSGQNSGRAFDTGELFF | 19 | TRBJ2-2 | TRBV30
CASSSSGGPYEQYF | 14 | TRBJ2-7 | TRBV12-3/TRBV12-4
CASSLSRGSQDTQYF | 15 | TRBJ2-3 | TRBV27
CASSEDLGDDEQYF | 14 | TRBJ2-7 | TRBV2
CSAGRLAGVVTGELFF | 16 | TRBJ2-2 | TRBV20-1
CASSLGVEWGLADQETQYF | 19 | TRBJ2-5 | TRBV11-2
CASSEGGQFMNTEAFF | 16 | TRBJ1-1 | TRBV25-1
CASSVQGDSSYEQYF | 15 | TRBJ2-7 | TRBV7-2
CASTRQGMSTGELFF | 15 | TRBJ2-2 | TRBV6-2/TRBV6-3
CATGRAMDEQFF | 12 | TRBJ2-1 | TRBV24-1
CASSTRLEQYF | 11 | TRBJ2-7 | TRBV6-5
CASSGRQETQYF | 12 | TRBJ2-5 | TRBV7-9
CASSSGTSGGEQFF | 14 | TRBJ2-1 | TRBV5-6
CASSPSLRTSVETQYF | 16 | TRBJ2-5 | TRBV18
CASSRDGYNEQFF | 13 | TRBJ2-1 | TRBV3-1
CASSVGQTNTGELFF | 15 | TRBJ2-2 | TRBV9
CASSQVWTGGTEAFF | 15 | TRBJ1-1 | TRBV3-1
CASSLPDREQETQYF | 15 | TRBJ2-5 | TRBV7-9
CSVGGAVNQPQHF | 13 | TRBJ1-5 | TRBV29-1
CASSVRRDSEAFF | 13 | TRBJ1-1 | TRBV7-7
CASSLTQGSKEQFF | 14 | TRBJ2-1 | TRBV5-1
CSAIEGNTGELFF | 13 | TRBJ2-2 | TRBV20-1
CSVASLAGGSYNEQFF | 16 | TRBJ2-1 | TRBV29-1
CASIDPRGVRTDTQYF | 16 | TRBJ2-3 | TRBV7-9
CASSKGPAGEPSSTDTQYF | 19 | TRBJ2-3 | TRBV21-1